The T cell receptor (beta chain) under discussion was sequenced for a study of human T cells and chemical hapten exposure. The overall study: Patch tests containing 0.01% DPC, applied to the upper back, were read at 6 days.

Time point reported: patch test 1, 2 weeks after DPC sensitization. Treatment here: therapeutic diphenylcyclopropenone sensitization with weekly scalp DPC. Blood, whole and unfractionated, served as the source for total RNA extraction. This CDR3 spans 14 amino acids. Germline-derived CDR1 and CDR2 are SGHDT and YYEEEE. V lost 0 bases, J lost 3 bases, and 6 bases lay in between. Unique molecular identifiers were linked by the library to individual cDNA molecules. One entry per CDR3 protein results from TCRdb running MiXCR on the RACE reads. The profile shows some 49,000 distinct CDR3 sequences, approximately 9.1% of them singletons. With respect to this clonotype: Its antigen is not known.

Findings and caveats of the study: The study found that DPC sensitization did not change TCRs above 1 in 1000 frequency.

This clonotype was obtained from a woman in her forties or fifties with alopecia areata. Some clones in this sample may be carry-over from other donors' samples. V and J are TRBV5-6 and TRBJ2-2; no clear D. Sample: whole blood, taken in connection with sensitization to the hapten diphenylcyclopropenone (DPC). CDR3 amino acids: CASSLVTYTGELFF. DNA for the CDR3: TGTGCCAGCAGCTTGGTTACGTACACCGGGGAGCTGTTTTTT.